Described below is a single T cell receptor beta chain sequence and its context. As yet, its antigen is unknown. This specimen comes from a study of shared clonotypes between healthy human individuals. Findings and caveats of the study: Represented genetic and exposure-history diversity was restricted by having few donors. Sequencing of the sorted subsets was shown by rarefaction to be incomplete despite large depth.

Clones were read by immunoSEQ multiplex PCR, and TCRdb kept only the in-frame ones, dropping some. The repertoire holds approximately 2,000,000 clones, with 80% to 95% as singletons. This CDR3 has 14 amino acids. Germline V gene lookup returns CDR1 SQVTM and CDR2 ANQGSEA. After removal of 4 bases from V and 2 bases from J, the junction contained 6 bases not matched to a gene. CD8 cells regarded as naive lacked CD45RO, were positively chosen for CCR7, and omitted terminally differentiated effector memory CD45RA+ cells. V and J are TRBV29-1 and TRBJ1-2; 8 positions agree with TRBD1. This clonotype originated in a man aged 18 to 29 in good health. Some clones in this sample may be carry-over from other donors' samples. The specimen was naive CD8+ T cells from PBMCs. The CDR3 reads CSVGGQAVNYGYTF. CDR3 bases: TGCAGCGTTGGGGGACAGGCCGTGAACTATGGCTACACCTTC.